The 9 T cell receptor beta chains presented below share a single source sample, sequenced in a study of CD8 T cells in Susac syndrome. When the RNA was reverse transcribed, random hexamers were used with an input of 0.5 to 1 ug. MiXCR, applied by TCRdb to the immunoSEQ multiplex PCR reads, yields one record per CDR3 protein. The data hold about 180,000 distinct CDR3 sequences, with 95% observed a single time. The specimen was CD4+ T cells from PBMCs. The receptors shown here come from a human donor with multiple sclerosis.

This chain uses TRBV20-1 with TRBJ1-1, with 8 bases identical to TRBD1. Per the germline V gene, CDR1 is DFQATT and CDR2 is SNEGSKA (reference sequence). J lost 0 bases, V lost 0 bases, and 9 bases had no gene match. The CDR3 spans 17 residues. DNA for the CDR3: TGCAGTGCTAGAGATTTACGACAGGGGCGATTGAACACTGAAGCTTTCTTT. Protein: CSARDLRQGRLNTEAFF.

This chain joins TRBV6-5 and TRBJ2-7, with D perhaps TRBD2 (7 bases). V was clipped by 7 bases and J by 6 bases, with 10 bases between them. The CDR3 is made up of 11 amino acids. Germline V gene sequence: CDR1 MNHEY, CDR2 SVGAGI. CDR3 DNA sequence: TGTGCCAGCAAAGGGGGGGTCGAGCAGTACTTC. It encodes CASKGGVEQYF.

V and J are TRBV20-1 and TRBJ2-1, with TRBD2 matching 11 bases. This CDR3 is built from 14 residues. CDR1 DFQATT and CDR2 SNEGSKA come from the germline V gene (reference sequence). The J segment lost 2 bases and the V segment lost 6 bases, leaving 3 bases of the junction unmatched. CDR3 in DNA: TGCAGTGCCATTAGCGGGGGGGCCTACAATGAGCAGTTCTTC. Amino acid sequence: CSAISGGAYNEQFF.

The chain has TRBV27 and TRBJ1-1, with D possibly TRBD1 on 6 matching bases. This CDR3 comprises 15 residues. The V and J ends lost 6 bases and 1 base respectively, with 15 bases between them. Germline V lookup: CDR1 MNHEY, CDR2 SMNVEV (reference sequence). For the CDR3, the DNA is TGTGCCAGCAGCCAACTAGGACAGCCGAACACTGAAGCTTTCTTT. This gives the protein CASSQLGQPNTEAFF.

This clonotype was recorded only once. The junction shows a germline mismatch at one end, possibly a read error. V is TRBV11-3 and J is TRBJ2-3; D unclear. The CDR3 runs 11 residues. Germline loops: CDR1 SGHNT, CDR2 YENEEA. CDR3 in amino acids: CASSFTATQYF. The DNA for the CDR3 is TGTGCCAGCAGCTTTACAGCTACGCAGTATTTT.

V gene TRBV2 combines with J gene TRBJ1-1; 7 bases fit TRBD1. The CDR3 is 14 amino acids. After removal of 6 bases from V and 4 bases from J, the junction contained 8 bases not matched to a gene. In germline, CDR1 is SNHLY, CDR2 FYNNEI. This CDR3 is CASSALTGATEAFF. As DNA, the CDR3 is TGTGCCAGCAGCGCTCTCACAGGGGCCACTGAAGCTTTCTTT.

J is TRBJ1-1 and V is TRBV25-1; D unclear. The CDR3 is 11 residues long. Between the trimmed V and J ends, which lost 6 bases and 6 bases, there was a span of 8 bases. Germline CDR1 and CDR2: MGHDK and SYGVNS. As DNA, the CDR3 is TGTGCCAGCAGGGGAGTCGCTGAAGCTTTCTTT. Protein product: CASRGVAEAFF.

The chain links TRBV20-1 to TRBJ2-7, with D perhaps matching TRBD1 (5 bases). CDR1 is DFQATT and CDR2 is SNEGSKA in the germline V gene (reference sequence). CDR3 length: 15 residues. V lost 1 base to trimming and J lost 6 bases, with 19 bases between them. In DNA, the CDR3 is TGCAGTGCTAGAGCCCCCTTCCCACAAGGGGCCGAGCAGTACTTC. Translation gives CSARAPFPQGAEQYF.

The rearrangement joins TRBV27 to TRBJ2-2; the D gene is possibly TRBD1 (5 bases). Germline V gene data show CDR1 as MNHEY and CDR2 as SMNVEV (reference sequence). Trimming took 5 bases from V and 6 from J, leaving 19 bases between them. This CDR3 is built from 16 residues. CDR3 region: CASSLGQGIYPGELFF. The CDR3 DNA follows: TGTGCCAGCAGTCTAGGGCAGGGTATTTATCCCGGGGAGCTGTTTTTT.